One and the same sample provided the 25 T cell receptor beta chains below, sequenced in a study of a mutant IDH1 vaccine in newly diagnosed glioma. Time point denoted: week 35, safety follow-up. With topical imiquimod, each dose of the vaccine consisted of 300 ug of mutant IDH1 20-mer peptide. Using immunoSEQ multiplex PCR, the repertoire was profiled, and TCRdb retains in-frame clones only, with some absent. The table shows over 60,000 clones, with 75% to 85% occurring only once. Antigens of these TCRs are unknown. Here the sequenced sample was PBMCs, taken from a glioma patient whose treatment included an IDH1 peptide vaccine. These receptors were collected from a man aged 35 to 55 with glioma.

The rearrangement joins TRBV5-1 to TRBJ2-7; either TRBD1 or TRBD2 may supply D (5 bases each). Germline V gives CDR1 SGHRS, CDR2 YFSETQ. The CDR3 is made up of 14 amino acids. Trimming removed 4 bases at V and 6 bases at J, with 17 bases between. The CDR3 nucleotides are TGCGCCAGCAGCCCGAAGGGACCAGGAGGCGAGCAGTACTTC. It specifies CASSPKGPGGEQYF. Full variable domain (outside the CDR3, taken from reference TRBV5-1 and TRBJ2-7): KAGVTQTPRYLIKTRGQQVTLSCSPISGHRSVSWYQQTPGQGLQFLFEYFSETQRNKGNFPGRFSGRQFSNSRSEMNVSTLELGDSALYLCASSPKGPGGEQYFGPGTRLTVT.

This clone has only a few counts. DNA of the CDR3: TGTGCCAGCAGCCTGGCTAGGGGGTCCTACGAGCAGTACTTC. Its translation: CASSLARGSYEQYF. The rearrangement joins TRBV7-2 to TRBJ2-7; a possible D gene is TRBD1 (6 bases). The germline V gene has CDR1 SGHTA and CDR2 FQGNSA. The ends were cut back, 5 bases at V and 1 base at J, with 12 bases in the middle. The CDR3 spans 14 residues.

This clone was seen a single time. The CDR3 protein is CSVVNGPYEQYF. The CDR3, as DNA: TGCAGCGTTGTAAACGGACCCTACGAGCAGTACTTC. This chain links TRBV29-1 with TRBJ2-7; no firm D call. Germline loops: CDR1 SQVTM, CDR2 ANQGSEA. The CDR3 sequence is 12 residues long. V shed 4 bases and J shed 2 bases, with 9 bases lying between them.

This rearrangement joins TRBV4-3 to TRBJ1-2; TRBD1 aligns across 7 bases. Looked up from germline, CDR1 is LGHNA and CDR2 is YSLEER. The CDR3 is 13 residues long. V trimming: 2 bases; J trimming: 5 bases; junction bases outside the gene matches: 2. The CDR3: CASSQQGGYGYTF. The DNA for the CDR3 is TGCGCCAGCAGCCAACAGGGGGGTTATGGCTACACCTTC.

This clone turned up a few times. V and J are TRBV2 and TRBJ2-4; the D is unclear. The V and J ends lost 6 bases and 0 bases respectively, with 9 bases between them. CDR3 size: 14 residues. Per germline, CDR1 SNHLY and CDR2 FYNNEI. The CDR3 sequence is CASSDRLAKNIQYF. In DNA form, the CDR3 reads TGTGCCAGCAGCGATAGGTTAGCCAAAAACATTCAGTACTTC.

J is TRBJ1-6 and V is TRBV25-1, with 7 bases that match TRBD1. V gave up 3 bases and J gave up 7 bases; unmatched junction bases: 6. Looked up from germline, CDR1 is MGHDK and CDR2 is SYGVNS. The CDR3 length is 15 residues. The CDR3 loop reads CASSEGDSWNSPLHF. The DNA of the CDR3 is TGTGCCAGCAGTGAGGGGGACAGCTGGAATTCACCCCTCCACTTT.

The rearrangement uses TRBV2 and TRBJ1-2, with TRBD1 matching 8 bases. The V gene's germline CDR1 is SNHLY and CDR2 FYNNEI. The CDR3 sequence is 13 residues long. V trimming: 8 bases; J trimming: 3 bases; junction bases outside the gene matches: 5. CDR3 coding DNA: TGTGCCAGCCGTTCAGGGGGCCACTATGGCTACACCTTC. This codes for CASRSGGHYGYTF.

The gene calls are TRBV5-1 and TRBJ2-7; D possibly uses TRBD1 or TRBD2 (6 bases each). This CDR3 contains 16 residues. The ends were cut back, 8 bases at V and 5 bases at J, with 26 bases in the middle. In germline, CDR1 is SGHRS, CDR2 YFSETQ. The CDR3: CASRGDVWDGTDEQYF. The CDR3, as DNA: TGCGCCAGTAGGGGGGACGTTTGGGACGGGACTGACGAGCAGTACTTC. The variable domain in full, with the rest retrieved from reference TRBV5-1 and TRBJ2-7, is KAGVTQTPRYLIKTRGQQVTLSCSPISGHRSVSWYQQTPGQGLQFLFEYFSETQRNKGNFPGRFSGRQFSNSRSEMNVSTLELGDSALYLCASRGDVWDGTDEQYFGPGTRLTVT.

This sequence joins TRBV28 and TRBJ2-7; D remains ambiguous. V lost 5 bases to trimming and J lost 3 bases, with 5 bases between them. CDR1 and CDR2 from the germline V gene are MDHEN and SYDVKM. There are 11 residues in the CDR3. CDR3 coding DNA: TGTGCCAGCAGTACCTTCTACGAGCAGTACTTC. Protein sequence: CASSTFYEQYF.

CDR3 loop: CASSLGATQYF. CDR3 in DNA: TGTGCCAGCAGCTTGGGGGCTACGCAGTATTTT. The rearrangement links TRBV11-2 to TRBJ2-3, with TRBD1 as a possible D gene (6 bases). Germline values: CDR1 SGHAT, CDR2 FQNNGV. V was trimmed by 3 bases and J by 8 bases, leaving 6 bases between them. This CDR3 has 11 residues.

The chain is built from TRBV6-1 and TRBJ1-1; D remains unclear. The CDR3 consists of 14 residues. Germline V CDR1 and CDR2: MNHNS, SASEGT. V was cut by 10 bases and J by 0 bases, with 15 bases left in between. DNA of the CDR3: TGTGCCACTAAAACCCGGGCCATGAACACTGAAGCTTTCTTT. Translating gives CATKTRAMNTEAFF.

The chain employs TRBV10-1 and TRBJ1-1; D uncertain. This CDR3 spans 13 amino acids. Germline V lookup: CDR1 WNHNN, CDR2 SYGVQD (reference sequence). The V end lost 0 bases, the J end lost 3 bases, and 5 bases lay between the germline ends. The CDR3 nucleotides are TGCGCCAGCAGTGAGTCGAGGGACACTGAAGCTTTCTTT. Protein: CASSESRDTEAFF.

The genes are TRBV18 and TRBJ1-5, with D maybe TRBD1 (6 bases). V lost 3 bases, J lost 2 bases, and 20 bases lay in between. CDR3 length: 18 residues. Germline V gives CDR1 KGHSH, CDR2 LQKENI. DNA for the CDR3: TGTGCCAGCTCACCCAACTCGCCCGGGACACTCCGCAATCAGCCCCAGCATTTT. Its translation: CASSPNSPGTLRNQPQHF.

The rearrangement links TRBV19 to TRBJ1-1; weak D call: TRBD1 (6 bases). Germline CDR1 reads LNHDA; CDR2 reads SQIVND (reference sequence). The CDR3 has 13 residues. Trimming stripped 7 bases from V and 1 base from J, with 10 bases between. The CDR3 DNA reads TGTGCCAGTATCCAGACAGGGAACACTGAAGCTTTCTTT. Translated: CASIQTGNTEAFF. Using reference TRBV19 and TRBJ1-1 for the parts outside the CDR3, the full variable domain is DGGITQSPKYLFRKEGQNVTLSCEQNLNHDAMYWYRQDPGQGLRLIYYSQIVNDFQKGDIAEGYSVSREKKESFPLTVTSAQKNPTAFYLCASIQTGNTEAFFGQGTRLTVV.

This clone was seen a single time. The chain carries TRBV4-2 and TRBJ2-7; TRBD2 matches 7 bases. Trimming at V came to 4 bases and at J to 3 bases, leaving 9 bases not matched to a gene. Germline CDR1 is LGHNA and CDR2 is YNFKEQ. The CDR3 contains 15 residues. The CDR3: CASSRGGASDYEQYF. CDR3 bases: TGTGCCAGCAGCCGGGGAGGGGCCTCAGACTACGAGCAGTACTTC.

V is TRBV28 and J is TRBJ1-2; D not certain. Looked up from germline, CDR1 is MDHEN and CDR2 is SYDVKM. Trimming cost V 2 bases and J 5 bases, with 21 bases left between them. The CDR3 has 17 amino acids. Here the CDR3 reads CASSLKYIGPLGYGYTF. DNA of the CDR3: TGTGCCAGCAGTTTAAAGTACATCGGGCCCTTAGGGTATGGCTACACCTTC.

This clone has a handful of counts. CDR3: CASIRRDRGNEKLFF. CDR3 DNA sequence: TGTGCCAGTATTCGCCGGGACCGCGGGAATGAAAAACTGTTTTTT. This chain connects TRBV19 to TRBJ1-4; the D gene is possibly TRBD1 (5 bases). There are 15 residues in the CDR3. From germline, CDR1 is LNHDA and CDR2 SQIVND (reference sequence). The V end lost 7 bases, the J end lost 5 bases, and 17 bases lay between the germline ends.

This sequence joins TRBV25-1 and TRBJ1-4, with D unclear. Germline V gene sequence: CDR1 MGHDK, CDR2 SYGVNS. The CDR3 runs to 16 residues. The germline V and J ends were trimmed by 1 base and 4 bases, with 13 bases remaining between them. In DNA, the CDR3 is TGTGCCAGCAGTGAATTTAGAGGAGAGGGTAATGAAAAACTGTTTTTT. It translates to CASSEFRGEGNEKLFF.

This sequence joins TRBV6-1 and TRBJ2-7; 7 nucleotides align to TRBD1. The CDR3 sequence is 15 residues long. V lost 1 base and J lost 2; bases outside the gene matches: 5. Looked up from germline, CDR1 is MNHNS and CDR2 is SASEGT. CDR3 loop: CASSEESDRPYEQYF. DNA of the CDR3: TGTGCCAGCAGTGAAGAATCGGACAGGCCCTACGAGCAGTACTTC.

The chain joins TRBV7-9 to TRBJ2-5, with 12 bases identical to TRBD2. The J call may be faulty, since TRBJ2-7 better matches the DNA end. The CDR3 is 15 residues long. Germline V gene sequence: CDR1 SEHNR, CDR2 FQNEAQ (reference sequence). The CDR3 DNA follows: TGTGCCAGCAGCCCCCGACTAGCGGGGGCCTACGAGCAGTACTTC. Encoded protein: CASSPRLAGAYEQYF.

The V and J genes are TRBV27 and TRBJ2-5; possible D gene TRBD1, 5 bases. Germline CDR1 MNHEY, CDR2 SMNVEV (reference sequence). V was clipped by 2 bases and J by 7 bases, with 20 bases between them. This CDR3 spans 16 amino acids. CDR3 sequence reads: CASSLVGSGGQGTQYF. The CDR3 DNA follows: TGTGCCAGCAGTTTAGTGGGATCTGGTGGGCAGGGGACCCAGTACTTC.

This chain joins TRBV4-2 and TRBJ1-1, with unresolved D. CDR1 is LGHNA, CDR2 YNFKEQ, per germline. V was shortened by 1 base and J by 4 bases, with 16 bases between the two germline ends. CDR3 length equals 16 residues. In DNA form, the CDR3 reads TGTGCCAGCAGCCAAGCCCCGATCGTGGGCGGCACTGAAGCTTTCTTT. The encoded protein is CASSQAPIVGGTEAFF.

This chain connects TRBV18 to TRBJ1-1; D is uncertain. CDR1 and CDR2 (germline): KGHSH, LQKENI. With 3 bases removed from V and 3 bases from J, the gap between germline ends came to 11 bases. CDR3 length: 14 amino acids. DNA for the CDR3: TGTGCCAGCTCACCCTTGACCGGAGACACTGAAGCTTTCTTT. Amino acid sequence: CASSPLTGDTEAFF.

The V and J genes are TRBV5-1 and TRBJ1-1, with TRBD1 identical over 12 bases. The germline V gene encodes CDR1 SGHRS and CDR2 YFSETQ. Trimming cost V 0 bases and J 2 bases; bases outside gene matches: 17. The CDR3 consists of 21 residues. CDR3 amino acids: CASSLGPGQGASVGKNTEAFF. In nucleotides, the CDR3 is TGCGCCAGCAGCTTGGGTCCGGGACAGGGGGCGAGTGTAGGGAAAAACACTGAAGCTTTCTTT.

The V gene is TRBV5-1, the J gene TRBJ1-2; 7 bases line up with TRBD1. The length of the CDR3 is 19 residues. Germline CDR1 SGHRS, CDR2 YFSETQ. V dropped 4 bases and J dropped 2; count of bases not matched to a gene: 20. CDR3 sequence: CASSPSRTGKRLPNYGYTF. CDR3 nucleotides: TGCGCCAGCAGCCCCAGTCGGACAGGTAAACGGCTACCGAACTATGGCTACACCTTC.